The sample holds a few counts of the clone carrying this T cell receptor beta chain. These data originate in a study of cytomegalovirus exposure and HLA in healthy donors. Primers: 60 Vbeta forward and 13 Jbeta reverse. The assay was immunoSEQ multiplex PCR, and TCRdb's table has in-frame clones only and misses some. The repertoire holds more than 85,000 clones, with around a tenth as singletons. The germline CDR1 and CDR2 sequences are MDHEN and SYDVKM. V lost 6 bases and J lost 3; bases outside the gene matches: 8. This CDR3 is built from 14 residues. This TCR was recovered from a man in his forties or fifties in good health and CMV-seropositive. This rearrangement joins TRBV28 to TRBJ2-7; 7 bases map to TRBD1. The sample was PBMCs. CDR3 region: CASRPGQRHYEQYF. Here the CDR3 DNA reads TGTGCCAGCAGACCGGGACAGAGACACTACGAGCAGTACTTC.